The 20 T cell receptor beta chains below all came from one sample that was sequenced in a study of T cells after yellow fever vaccination. TCRdb re-analysed the 5' RACE reads in MiXCR, keeping a single row per CDR3 protein. In the table there are 30,000 or so distinct CDR3 sequences, 6.6% of which are singletons. Sequencing used PBMCs, either bulk or a sorted T-cell subset (CD4+, CD8+, memory, or dextramer-sorted; not recorded which), obtained on the day of the first yellow fever vaccination. The receptors shown here come from a young man who received the YFV17D yellow fever vaccine.

There are many counts of this clonotype. The chain employs TRBV5-1 and TRBJ2-5; possibly TRBD2 for D (5 bases). Germline CDR1 is SGHRS and CDR2 is YFSETQ. The germline V and J ends were trimmed by 3 bases and 7 bases, with 16 bases remaining between them. The CDR3 length is 14 residues. In DNA form, the CDR3 reads TGCGCCAGCAGCTCAAGGACGGACTCGGGGACCCAGTACTTC. Amino acids: CASSSRTDSGTQYF.

This chain connects TRBV2 to TRBJ2-2; no reliable D call. Germline loops: CDR1 SNHLY, CDR2 FYNNEI. CDR3 size: 14 residues. V shed 7 bases and J shed 4 bases, with 13 bases lying between them. CDR3 sequence reads: CASTPGRGTGELFF. The CDR3 DNA reads TGTGCCAGCACCCCCGGGCGCGGCACCGGGGAGCTGTTTTTT.

This clonotype has ten or more counts. The chain has TRBV7-2 and TRBJ2-5; 7 positions agree with TRBD2. Germline V gene lookup returns CDR1 SGHTA and CDR2 FQGNSA. The CDR3 length is 16 residues. Germline trimming cut 5 bases from V and 1 base from J; bases unmatched to any gene: 10. CDR3 in DNA: TGTGCCAGCAGCGCCGTGGGAGGGGTTAGCCAAGAGACCCAGTACTTC. Its translation: CASSAVGGVSQETQYF. The full variable domain, in which reference TRBV7-2 and TRBJ2-5 provide the parts outside the CDR3, is GAGVSQSPSNKVTEKGKDVELRCDPISGHTALYWYRQSLGQGLEFLIYFQGNSAPDKSGLPSDRFSAERTGGSVSTLTIQRTQQEDSAVYLCASSAVGGVSQETQYFGPGTRLLVL.

This clonotype came up many times. The CDR3 loop reads CASSFIAGGPGGELFF. The CDR3 DNA is TGTGCCAGCAGCTTCATAGCGGGGGGCCCTGGAGGGGAGCTGTTTTTT. The rearrangement links TRBV11-2 to TRBJ2-2, with 10 bases matching TRBD2. CDR1 is SGHAT and CDR2 is FQNNGV in the germline V gene. There are 16 residues in the CDR3. Trimming took 3 bases from V and 8 from J; bases not matched to a gene: 9.

This clonotype was seen at least ten times. The chain employs TRBV28 and TRBJ1-2; TRBD1 matches 10 bases. Germline CDR1 is MDHEN and CDR2 is SYDVKM. V lost 5 bases and J lost 8; bases outside the gene matches: 8. The CDR3 extends over 14 amino acids. Written as DNA, the CDR3 is TGTGCCAGCAGTCTGGGACAGGGGAACAGGGGCTACACCTTC. Its protein is CASSLGQGNRGYTF.

There are many counts of this clonotype. The rearrangement joins TRBV18 to TRBJ1-1; no clear D. Trimming left V 6 bases short and J 5 bases short, with 16 bases between. Germline values: CDR1 KGHSH, CDR2 LQKENI. CDR3 length equals 14 residues. The CDR3 nucleotides are TGTGCCAGCTCTTCATCACTGGAGGGAACTGAAGCTTTCTTT. Amino acids: CASSSSLEGTEAFF.

Many counts were recorded for this clonotype. The CDR3 reads CASSHLTATRNTGELFF. Written as DNA, the CDR3 is TGCGCCAGCAGCCATCTCACTGCAACTCGAAACACCGGGGAGCTGTTTTTT. The chain couples TRBV4-3 to TRBJ2-2, with unresolved D. The CDR3 contains 17 residues. The germline gives CDR1 LGHNA, CDR2 YSLEER. With 3 bases removed from V and 2 bases from J, the gap between germline ends came to 16 bases.

This clonotype was seen many times. This chain uses TRBV7-6 with TRBJ1-1; a weak D match, TRBD1 (5 bases). Germline CDR1 and CDR2: SGHVS and FNYEAQ. The CDR3 runs 15 residues. V was cut by 1 base and J by 3 bases, with 12 bases left in between. The CDR3 DNA is TGTGCCAGCAGCTTAGACGCCTCGGGGGACACTGAAGCTTTCTTT. It is translated as CASSLDASGDTEAFF.

Many counts were recorded for this clonotype. V and J are TRBV6-2 or TRBV6-3 and TRBJ2-1, with D maybe TRBD1 (6 bases). V was pared by 6 bases and J by 0 bases, with 18 bases between. Germline-derived CDR1 and CDR2 are MNHEY and SVGEGT. The CDR3 length is 17 residues. CDR3 sequence: CASRRDVGHLSYNEQFF. CDR3 sequence (DNA): TGTGCCAGCAGGCGAGACGTGGGACACCTCTCCTACAATGAGCAGTTCTTC.

Ten or more counts support this clonotype. The chain uses TRBV4-3 and TRBJ2-3; TRBD2 aligns across 8 bases. The CDR3 contains 13 residues. Per the germline V gene, CDR1 is LGHNA and CDR2 is YSLEER. Losses at the gene ends were 2 bases for V and 5 bases for J; bases not matched to a gene: 0. CDR3 region: CASSQTSGDTQYF. CDR3 coding DNA: TGCGCCAGCAGCCAAACTAGCGGAGATACGCAGTATTTT.

In DNA, the CDR3 is TGTGCCAGCAGCTTATTTTCGCAGGGAAACACCGGGGAGCTGTTTTTT. This sequence encodes CASSLFSQGNTGELFF. This chain links TRBV7-2 with TRBJ2-2; D might be TRBD1 (5 bases). Germline V lookup: CDR1 SGHTA, CDR2 FQGNSA. The length of the CDR3 is 16 residues. The V and J ends lost 2 bases and 2 bases respectively, with 12 bases between them.

In its sample, this clonotype was seen many times. The chain joins TRBV11-2 to TRBJ2-3; TRBD2 might be the D (7 bases). Trimming stripped 2 bases from V and 1 base from J, with 19 bases between. CDR1 SGHAT and CDR2 FQNNGV come from the germline V gene. The CDR3 is made up of 18 amino acids. The chain's CDR3 is CASSLQGIRGVRTDTQYF. CDR3 sequence (DNA): TGTGCCAGCAGCTTACAGGGGATCCGGGGGGTTCGCACAGATACGCAGTATTTT.

This clonotype has at least ten counts. This chain uses TRBV6-5 with TRBJ2-2, with D possibly matching TRBD1 (5 bases). Germline values: CDR1 MNHEY, CDR2 SVGAGI. CDR3 size: 14 residues. With 4 bases removed from V and 4 bases from J, the gap between germline ends came to 10 bases. The CDR3 DNA sequence: TGTGCCAGCAGTTTGGGGCCTCTCACCGGGGAGCTGTTTTTT. Translation gives CASSLGPLTGELFF.

This chain joins TRBV19 and TRBJ1-5; tentatively, D is TRBD1 (5 bases). The CDR3 covers 15 residues. Trimming took 6 bases from V and 7 from J, leaving 19 bases between them. Germline V gives CDR1 LNHDA, CDR2 SQIVND (reference sequence). DNA for the CDR3: TGTGCCAGTAGACATGAAGGGGCGGGAGGCCAGCCCCAGCATTTT. It specifies CASRHEGAGGQPQHF.

This clonotype was found many times. The chain employs TRBV6-2 or TRBV6-3 and TRBJ2-1, with 9 bases identical to TRBD1. Germline CDR1 reads MNHEY; CDR2 reads SVGEGT. The CDR3 length is 15 residues. Trimming took 8 bases from V and 2 from J; bases not matched to a gene: 7. The CDR3 nucleotides are TGTGCCAGCGGCCATCGGACAGGGGCCTACAATGAGCAGTTCTTC. Translating it yields CASGHRTGAYNEQFF.

This chain connects TRBV5-6 to TRBJ2-1, with D uncertain. The CDR3 length is 14 residues. From germline, CDR1 is SGHDT and CDR2 YYEEEE. The germline V and J ends were trimmed by 0 bases and 0 bases, with 4 bases remaining between them. The DNA of the CDR3 is TGTGCCAGCAGCTTGGGCCGCTCCTACAATGAGCAGTTCTTC. Amino acids: CASSLGRSYNEQFF.

Details on this clonotype: Germline is not matched at one junction end, which may reflect a read error. The chain combines TRBV12-3 or TRBV12-4 with TRBJ2-1, with 9 bases that match TRBD1. There are 16 residues in the CDR3. CDR3 residues: CASSSTGGWVRNEKFF. CDR3 nucleotide sequence: TGTGCCAGCAGCTCGACAGGGGGTTGGGTACGCAATGAGAAGTTCTTC.

This clonotype was observed at least ten times. The rearrangement links TRBV7-2 to TRBJ2-3, with a tentative D call TRBD1 (5 bases). V was trimmed by 0 bases and J by 4 bases, leaving 8 bases between them. In germline, CDR1 is SGHTA, CDR2 FQGNSA. This CDR3 contains 14 residues. CDR3 sequence (DNA): TGTGCCAGCAGCTTAGCGCTCAGGGCAGATACGCAGTATTTT. This encodes CASSLALRADTQYF.

This clonotype was seen more than once but under ten times. The CDR3 here is CSVYQALNIQYF. The DNA for the CDR3 is TGCAGTGTTTATCAAGCTCTAAACATTCAGTACTTC. This chain links TRBV20-1 with TRBJ2-4; no clear D. V gave up 7 bases and J gave up 6 bases, with 13 bases separating them. Germline assignment: CDR1 DFQATT and CDR2 SNEGSKA (reference sequence). This CDR3 contains 12 residues.

The sample holds many counts of this clonotype. The chain couples TRBV24-1 to TRBJ1-1; D might be TRBD1 (6 bases). The V gene lost 7 bases and the J gene lost 0 bases, with 8 bases spanning the gap. Per germline, CDR1 KGHDR and CDR2 SFDVKD. The CDR3 contains 13 residues. CDR3 protein: CATSRQVNTEAFF. The CDR3 DNA reads TGTGCCACCAGCCGACAGGTGAACACTGAAGCTTTCTTT.